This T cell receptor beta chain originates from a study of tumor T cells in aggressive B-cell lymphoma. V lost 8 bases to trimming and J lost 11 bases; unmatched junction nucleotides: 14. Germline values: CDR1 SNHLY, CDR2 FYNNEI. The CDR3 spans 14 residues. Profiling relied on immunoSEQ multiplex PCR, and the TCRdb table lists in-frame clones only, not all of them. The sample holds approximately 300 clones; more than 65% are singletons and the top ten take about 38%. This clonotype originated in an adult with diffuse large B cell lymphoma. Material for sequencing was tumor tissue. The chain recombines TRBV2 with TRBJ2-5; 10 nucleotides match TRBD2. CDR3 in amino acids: CASRSGRAGGEQYF. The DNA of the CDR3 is TGTGCCAGCCGCAGCGGGAGGGCCGGGGGTGAGCAGTACTTC.